The T cell receptor (beta chain) under discussion was sequenced for a study of radiotherapy plus CTLA-4 blockade in lung cancer. Sequenced by immunoSEQ multiplex PCR; TCRdb stores in-frame clones only, minus some. There are about 87,000 clones in the sample; about 87% occur only once, and over 15% lies in the top ten. The CDR3 extends over 11 amino acids. Trimming removed 0 bases at V and 6 bases at J, with 6 bases between. Per germline, CDR1 DFQATT and CDR2 SNEGSKA (reference sequence). This specimen consisted of peripheral blood, obtained from a patient treated with radiotherapy plus ipilimumab. This TCR came from a human donor with non-small cell lung cancer that progressed on radiotherapy plus ipilimumab. The rearrangement joins TRBV20-1 to TRBJ2-7; D ambiguous. The CDR3 loop reads CSARDGPEQYF. The CDR3 DNA reads as TGCAGTGCTAGAGATGGCCCCGAGCAGTACTTC.